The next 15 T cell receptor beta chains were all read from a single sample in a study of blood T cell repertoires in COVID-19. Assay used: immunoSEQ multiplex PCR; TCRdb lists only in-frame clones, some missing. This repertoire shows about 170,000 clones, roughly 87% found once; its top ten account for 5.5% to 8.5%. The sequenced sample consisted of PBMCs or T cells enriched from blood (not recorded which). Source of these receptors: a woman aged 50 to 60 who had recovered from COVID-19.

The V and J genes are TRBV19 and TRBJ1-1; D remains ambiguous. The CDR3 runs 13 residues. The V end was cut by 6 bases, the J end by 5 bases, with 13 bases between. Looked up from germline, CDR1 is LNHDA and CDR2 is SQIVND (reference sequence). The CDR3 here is CASRLAGGTEAFF. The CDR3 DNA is TGTGCCAGTAGACTCGCGGGTGGGACTGAAGCTTTCTTT.

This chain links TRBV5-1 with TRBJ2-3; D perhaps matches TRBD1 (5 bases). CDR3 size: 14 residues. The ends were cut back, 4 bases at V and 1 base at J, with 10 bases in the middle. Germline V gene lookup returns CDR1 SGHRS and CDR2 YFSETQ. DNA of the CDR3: TGCGCCAGCAGCCCCAGGGCAGGCACAGATACGCAGTATTTT. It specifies CASSPRAGTDTQYF.

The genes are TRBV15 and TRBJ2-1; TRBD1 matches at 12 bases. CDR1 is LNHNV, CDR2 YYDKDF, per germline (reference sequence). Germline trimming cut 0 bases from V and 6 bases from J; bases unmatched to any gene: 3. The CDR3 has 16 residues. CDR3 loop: CATSRDRDRGPNEQFF. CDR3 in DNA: TGTGCCACCAGCAGAGATCGGGACAGGGGGCCCAATGAGCAGTTCTTC. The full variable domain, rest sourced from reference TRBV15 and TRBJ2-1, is DAMVIQNPRYQVTQFGKPVTLSCSQTLNHNVMYWYQQKSSQAPKLLFHYYDKDFNNEADTPDNFQSRRPNTSFCFLDIRSPGLGDTAMYLCATSRDRDRGPNEQFFGPGTRLTVL.

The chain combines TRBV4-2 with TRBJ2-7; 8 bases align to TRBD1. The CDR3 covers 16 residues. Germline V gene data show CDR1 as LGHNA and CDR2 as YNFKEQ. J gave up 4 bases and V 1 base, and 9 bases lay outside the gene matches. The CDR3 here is CASSQADRADPYEQYF. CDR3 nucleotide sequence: TGTGCCAGCAGCCAAGCGGACAGGGCTGATCCTTACGAGCAGTACTTC.

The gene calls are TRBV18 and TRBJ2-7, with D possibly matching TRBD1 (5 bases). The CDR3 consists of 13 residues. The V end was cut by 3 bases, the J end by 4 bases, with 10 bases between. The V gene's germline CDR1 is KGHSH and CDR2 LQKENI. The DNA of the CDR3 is TGTGCCAGCTCACCGGACACGTTTTACGAGCAGTACTTC. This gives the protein CASSPDTFYEQYF.

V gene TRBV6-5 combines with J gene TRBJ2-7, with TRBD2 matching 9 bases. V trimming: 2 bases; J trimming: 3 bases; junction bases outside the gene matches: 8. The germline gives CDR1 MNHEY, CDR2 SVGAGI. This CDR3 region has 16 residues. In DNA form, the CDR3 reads TGTGCCAGCAGTTACCGCCTGGGCGGGAGGGACTACGAGCAGTACTTC. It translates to CASSYRLGGRDYEQYF.

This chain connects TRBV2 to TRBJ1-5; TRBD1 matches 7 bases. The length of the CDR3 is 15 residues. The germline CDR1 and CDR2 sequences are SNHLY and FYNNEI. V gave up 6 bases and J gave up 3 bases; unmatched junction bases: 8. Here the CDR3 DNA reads TGTGCCAGCAGAAGATCCGGGACAGACAATCAGCCCCAGCATTTT. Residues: CASRRSGTDNQPQHF.

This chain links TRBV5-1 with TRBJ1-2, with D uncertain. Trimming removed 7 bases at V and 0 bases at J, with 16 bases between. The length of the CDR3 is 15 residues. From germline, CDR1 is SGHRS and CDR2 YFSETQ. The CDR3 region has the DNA TGCGCCAGCCGCCCGTCGTGGCAGACTAACTATGGCTACACCTTC. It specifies CASRPSWQTNYGYTF.

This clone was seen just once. CDR3 sequence: CASSGSLTSGSTQYF. CDR3 sequence (DNA): TGTGCCAGCAGCGGTTCCCTAACCTCGGGGAGTACGCAGTATTTT. The chain recombines TRBV9 with TRBJ2-3, with D maybe TRBD2 (5 bases). Trimming left V 3 bases short and J 8 bases short, with 19 bases between. The germline V gene encodes CDR1 SGDLS and CDR2 YYNGEE. The CDR3 length is 15 residues.

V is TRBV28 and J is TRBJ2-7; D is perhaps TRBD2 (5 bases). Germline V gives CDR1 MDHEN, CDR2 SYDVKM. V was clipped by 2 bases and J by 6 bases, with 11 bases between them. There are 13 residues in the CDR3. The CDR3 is CASSLMASSEQYF. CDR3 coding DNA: TGTGCCAGCAGTTTAATGGCTAGCTCCGAGCAGTACTTC.

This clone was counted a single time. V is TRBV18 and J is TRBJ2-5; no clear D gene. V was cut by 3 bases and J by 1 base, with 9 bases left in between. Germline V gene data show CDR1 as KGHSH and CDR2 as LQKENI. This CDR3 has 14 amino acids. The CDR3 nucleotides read TGTGCCAGCTCACCGTACTACTCCCAAGAGACCCAGTACTTC. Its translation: CASSPYYSQETQYF. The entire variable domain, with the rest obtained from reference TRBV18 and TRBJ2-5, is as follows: NAGVMQNPRHLVRRRGQEARLRCSPMKGHSHVYWYRQLPEEGLKFMVYLQKENIIDESGMPKERFSAEFPKEGPSILRIQQVVRGDSAAYFCASSPYYSQETQYFGPGTRLLVL.

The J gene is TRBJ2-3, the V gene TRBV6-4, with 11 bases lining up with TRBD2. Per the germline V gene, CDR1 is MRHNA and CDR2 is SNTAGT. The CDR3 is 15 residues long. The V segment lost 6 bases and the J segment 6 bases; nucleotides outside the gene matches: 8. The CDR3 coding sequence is TGTGCCAGCAGCCAGACTAGCGGGAAGATGGATACGCAGTATTTT. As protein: CASSQTSGKMDTQYF.

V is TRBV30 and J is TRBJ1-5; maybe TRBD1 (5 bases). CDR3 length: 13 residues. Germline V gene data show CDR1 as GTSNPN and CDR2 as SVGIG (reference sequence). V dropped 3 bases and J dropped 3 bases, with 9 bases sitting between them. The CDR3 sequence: CAWRTGNNQPQHF. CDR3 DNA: TGTGCCTGGAGAACAGGTAACAATCAGCCCCAGCATTTT.

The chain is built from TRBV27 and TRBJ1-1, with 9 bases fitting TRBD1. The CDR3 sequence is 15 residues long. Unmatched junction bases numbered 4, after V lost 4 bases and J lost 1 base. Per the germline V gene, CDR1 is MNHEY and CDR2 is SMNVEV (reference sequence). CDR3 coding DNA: TGTGCCAGCAGTTACAGGGGGCGGTGGAACACTGAAGCTTTCTTT. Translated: CASSYRGRWNTEAFF.

The CDR3 coding sequence is TGTGCCAGCAGCCAGGGGCTAGGCTACACCTTC. Translated: CASSQGLGYTF. This rearrangement joins TRBV14 to TRBJ1-2; possibly TRBD1 for D (5 bases). Germline CDR1 SGHDN, CDR2 FVKESK. With 3 bases removed from V and 8 bases from J, the gap between germline ends came to 7 bases. This CDR3 comprises 11 residues.